A selection of T cell receptor beta chains follows, all from one sample in a study of shared clonotypes between healthy human individuals. Using immunoSEQ multiplex PCR, the repertoire was profiled, and TCRdb retains in-frame clones only, with some absent. This sample yields fewer than 2.5 million clones, of which approximately 94% are seen a single time; roughly 0.36% belongs to the top ten. Sequencing was carried out using naive CD4+ T cells from PBMCs. These receptors originate from a man between 18 and 35 years old in good health. Some clones in this sample may be carry-over from other donors' samples. The CDR3 runs from the conserved cysteine through the conserved F or W. D genes are given only for firm matches. The size field is filled for only some rows; it gives once, few, many or a size class.

j_call v_call d_call clone_size cdr3_nt cdr3_aa
TRBJ2-1 TRBV25-1 NA NA TGTGCCAGCCAAAAGGGGGGACCGCGTTACAATGAGCAGTTCTTC CASQKGGPRYNEQFF
TRBJ1-1 TRBV27 NA NA TGTGCCAGCAGTTTATCAGGGGTGAACACTGAAGCTTTCTTT CASSLSGVNTEAFF
TRBJ2-5 TRBV19 NA once TGTGCCAGTAGTATAAGGTCAGGGTGGATGGAGACCCAGTACTTC CASSIRSGWMETQYF
TRBJ2-1 TRBV5-4 TRBD2 NA TGTGCCAGCAGCTTGGCCCTCACTAGCGGTTCCTCCTACAATGAGCAGTTCTTC CASSLALTSGSSYNEQFF
TRBJ2-7 TRBV5-1 TRBD2 NA TGCGCCAGCAGCTCGGTAGCGGGAGCCTCCGCCGAGCAGTACTTC CASSSVAGASAEQYF
TRBJ2-1 TRBV7-2 NA NA TGTGCCAGCAGCTTCACCCAGGACGTCTACAATGAGCAGTTCTTC CASSFTQDVYNEQFF
TRBJ1-2 TRBV10-3 NA NA TGTGCCATCCAGAAGGGAGTTAGCAGGGGACTCCGGGATGGCTACACCTTC CAIQKGVSRGLRDGYTF
TRBJ1-5 TRBV5-1 NA NA TGCGCCAGCAGCGAGAAGGGGTCCGGCAATCAGCCCCAGCATTTT CASSEKGSGNQPQHF
TRBJ2-5 TRBV7-6 TRBD2 NA TGTGCCAGCAGCTTAATCGGGACTAGCGGGAGGCAAGAGACCCAGTACTTC CASSLIGTSGRQETQYF
TRBJ1-2 TRBV28 NA NA TGTGCCAGCAGTACAGGGAGTGGATATGGCTACACCTTC CASSTGSGYGYTF
TRBJ1-2 TRBV19 NA NA TGTGCCAGTAGTATAGCAGGCCTTGGGGACTATGGCTACACCTTC CASSIAGLGDYGYTF
TRBJ2-1 TRBV7-8 TRBD2 NA TGTGCCAGCAGTGTGGGCGGGAGCGTGAATGAGCAGTTCTTC CASSVGGSVNEQFF
TRBJ1-2 TRBV7-9 TRBD1 NA TGTGCCAGCAGCTTAGAGTCGGATGACAGGGGGGTTGGCTACACCTTC CASSLESDDRGVGYTF
TRBJ2-3 TRBV7-2 TRBD1 NA TGTGCCAGCAGCTTAGTGCAGGGGGCGTCAGATACGCAGTATTTT CASSLVQGASDTQYF
TRBJ2-7 TRBV5-1 TRBD2 NA TGCGCCAGCAGGGGTGGACTAGCAAACGAGCAGTACTTC CASRGGLANEQYF
TRBJ2-7 TRBV9 TRBD1 once TGTGCCAGCAGCTCACGAAGACAGGGCCCGTTTAGCGAGCAGTACTTC CASSSRRQGPFSEQYF
TRBJ2-7 TRBV6-5 TRBD2 NA TGTGCCAGCAGTTCCTTAGCGGGAGGGCCTAACGAGCAGTACTTC CASSSLAGGPNEQYF
TRBJ2-7 TRBV29-1 NA NA TGCAGCGTTTTCCTAGGAACAGGGTACGAGCAGTACTTC CSVFLGTGYEQYF
TRBJ2-7 TRBV6-6 TRBD2 NA TGTGCCAGCCGCGAGGGAGGGCATTACGAGCAGTACTTC CASREGGHYEQYF
TRBJ2-3 TRBV7-2 NA NA TGTGCCAGCAGCCGGGCCCGAGATACGCAGTATTTT CASSRARDTQYF
TRBJ2-7 TRBV6-6 NA NA TGTGCCAGCACCGTGGGGCCGGGCAAAGCGATCTACGAGCAGTACTTC CASTVGPGKAIYEQYF
TRBJ1-1 TRBV11-2 TRBD1 NA TGTGCCAGCACCGACCTAGGACAGGGAAACACTGAAGCTTTCTTT CASTDLGQGNTEAFF
TRBJ1-4 TRBV5-1 NA NA TGCGCCAGCAGCGCGCAGGGACTCTCAACTAATGAAAAACTGTTTTTT CASSAQGLSTNEKLFF
TRBJ1-1 TRBV11-1 TRBD1 NA TGTGCCAGCAGCCAGGGACAGGTGGGCACTGAAGCTTTCTTT CASSQGQVGTEAFF
TRBJ1-2 TRBV28 NA NA TGTGCCAGCAGTTTAGGGGTAGGGGCCCTGAGGGGCTACACCTTC CASSLGVGALRGYTF
TRBJ1-5 TRBV28 NA NA TGTGCCAGCAGTTCCAGCGACTATTTACCTTATAGCAATCAGCCCCAGCATTTT CASSSSDYLPYSNQPQHF
TRBJ2-4 TRBV27 NA NA TGTGCCAGCAGCCCTGCCCGGCCGGACCCTTTGGCCAAAAACATTCAGTACTTC CASSPARPDPLAKNIQYF
TRBJ2-1 TRBV5-6 NA NA TGTGCCAGCAGCTTAGCCGGGTTAAGTCCATACAATGAGCAGTTCTTC CASSLAGLSPYNEQFF
TRBJ2-7 TRBV7-2 TRBD2 once TGTGCCAGCAGCCCGGGACTAGTGATCTACGAGCAGTACTTC CASSPGLVIYEQYF